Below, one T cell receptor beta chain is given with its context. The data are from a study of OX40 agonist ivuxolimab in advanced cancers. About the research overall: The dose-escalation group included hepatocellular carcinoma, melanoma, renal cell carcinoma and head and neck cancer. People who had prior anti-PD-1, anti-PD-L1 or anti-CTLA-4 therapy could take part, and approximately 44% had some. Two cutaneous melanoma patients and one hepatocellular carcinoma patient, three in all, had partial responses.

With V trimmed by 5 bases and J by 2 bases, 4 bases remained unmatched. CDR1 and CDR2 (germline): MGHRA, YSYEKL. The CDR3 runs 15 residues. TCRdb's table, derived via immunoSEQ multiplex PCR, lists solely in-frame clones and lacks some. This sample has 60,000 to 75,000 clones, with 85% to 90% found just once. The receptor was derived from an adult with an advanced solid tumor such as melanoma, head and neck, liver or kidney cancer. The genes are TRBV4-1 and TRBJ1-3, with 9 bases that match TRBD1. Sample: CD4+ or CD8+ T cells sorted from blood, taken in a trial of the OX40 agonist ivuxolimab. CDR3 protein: CASSSTGGTGNTIYF. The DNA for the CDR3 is TGCGCCAGCAGCTCGACAGGGGGGACTGGAAACACCATATATTTT.